The 24 T cell receptor beta chains below all came from one sample that was sequenced in a study of cytomegalovirus exposure and HLA in healthy donors. This PCR relied on a set of 60 Vbeta primers and 13 Jbeta primers. Only in-frame clones appear in the TCRdb table, and some are missing; sequencing was by immunoSEQ multiplex PCR. The table records hundreds of thousands of clones, 70% to 80% of them present only once. The specimen sequenced was PBMCs. These TCRs come from a woman between 55 and 75 years old in good health and CMV-seropositive.

The count of this clone is one. This rearrangement joins TRBV6-6 to TRBJ1-2, with no clear D. The V end was cut by 4 bases, the J end by 4 bases, with 13 bases between. The CDR3 totals 14 residues. Germline assignment: CDR1 MNHNY and CDR2 SVGAGI (reference sequence). CDR3 protein: CASSSRFEGYGYTF. In DNA, the CDR3 is TGTGCCAGCAGTTCCCGATTCGAGGGCTATGGCTACACCTTC.

The V and J genes are TRBV28 and TRBJ1-2; 11 bases fit TRBD1. In germline, CDR1 is MDHEN, CDR2 SYDVKM. The CDR3 is made up of 14 amino acids. The trim removed 6 bases at V and 8 bases at J, leaving 8 bases unmatched. The CDR3 DNA reads TGTGCCAGCAGCTACGGACAGGGGGCGAGGGGCTACACCTTC. Translating gives CASSYGQGARGYTF.

The V call is TRBV5-1, the J call TRBJ2-5; D possibly corresponds to TRBD2 (6 bases). Per the germline V gene, CDR1 is SGHRS and CDR2 is YFSETQ. This CDR3 has 16 amino acids. Trimming removed 3 bases from V and 5 bases from J, with 20 bases in between. CDR3 region: CASSSLPGPGVETQYF. For the CDR3, the DNA is TGCGCCAGCAGCTCGCTCCCGGGCCCGGGGGTCGAGACCCAGTACTTC.

This clone was observed a handful of times. The genes are TRBV7-8 and TRBJ2-7, with TRBD1 matching 11 bases. Trimming cost V 11 bases and J 2 bases; bases outside gene matches: 5. Germline CDR1 SGHVS, CDR2 FQNEAQ. The CDR3 extends over 13 amino acids. The CDR3, as DNA: TGTGCCGCCGGGACAGGGGGACCCTACGAGCAGTACTTC. Residues: CAAGTGGPYEQYF.

The gene calls are TRBV18 and TRBJ1-1, with D perhaps TRBD1 (5 bases). There are 17 residues in the CDR3. V dropped 2 bases and J dropped 0 bases, with 16 bases sitting between them. The V gene's germline CDR1 is KGHSH and CDR2 LQKENI. The CDR3: CASSPAQGFFMNTEAFF. The CDR3 DNA reads as TGTGCCAGCTCACCAGCGCAGGGCTTCTTTATGAACACTGAAGCTTTCTTT.

The rearrangement joins TRBV28 to TRBJ2-7; TRBD2 matches at 7 bases. V was pared by 7 bases and J by 3 bases, with 12 bases of the junction left unmatched. This CDR3 region has 15 residues. Germline V lookup: CDR1 MDHEN, CDR2 SYDVKM. CDR3 protein: CASKALLAPSYEQYF. CDR3 bases: TGTGCCAGCAAGGCCCTACTAGCGCCTAGCTACGAGCAGTACTTC.

V and J are TRBV10-3 and TRBJ2-1, with 9 bases lining up with TRBD1. CDR1 is ENHRY and CDR2 is SYGVKD in the germline V gene. The CDR3 consists of 13 residues. V shed 10 bases, J shed 15 bases, and the junction held 16 bases outside the gene matches. The CDR3 DNA sequence: TGTGCCACCGGAGGTCCGGGACAGGGCATTCCGTTCTTC. This gives the protein CATGGPGQGIPFF.

V and J are TRBV5-4 and TRBJ1-2; 10 nucleotides align to TRBD1. Germline values: CDR1 SGHNT, CDR2 YYREEE (reference sequence). This CDR3 is 14 amino acids long. J lost 3 bases, V lost 5 bases, and 4 bases had no gene match. The CDR3, as DNA: TGTGCCAGCAGTTCGACAGGGGGCCACTATGGCTACACCTTC. Protein product: CASSSTGGHYGYTF.

CDR3 in DNA: TGCGCCAGTAAGGGGGACAGGGGAACAGATACGCAGTATTTT. Amino acid sequence: CASKGDRGTDTQYF. This sequence joins TRBV5-1 and TRBJ2-3; 10 bases agree with TRBD1. There are 14 residues in the CDR3. Per the germline V gene, CDR1 is SGHRS and CDR2 is YFSETQ. V gave up 8 bases and J gave up 3 bases; unmatched junction bases: 6.

This clone has only a few counts. Different DNA sequences within this sample yield the same CDR3. The chain employs TRBV30 and TRBJ1-5; the D gene is possibly TRBD1 (6 bases). The V and J ends lost 1 base and 7 bases respectively, with 11 bases between them. Germline V gene sequence: CDR1 GTSNPN, CDR2 SVGIG (reference sequence). The CDR3 extends over 13 amino acids. CDR3 amino acids: CAWSGGGRQPQHF. The CDR3 region has the DNA TGTGCCTGGAGTGGTGGGGGCCGCCAGCCCCAGCATTTT.

The rearrangement joins TRBV7-2 to TRBJ2-1, with D maybe TRBD2 (6 bases). Looked up from germline, CDR1 is SGHTA and CDR2 is FQGNSA. CDR3 size: 15 residues. The V gene lost 4 bases and the J gene lost 0 bases, with 10 bases spanning the gap. The CDR3 coding sequence is TGTGCCAGCAGCTCCCGAGCGGGCTCCTACAATGAGCAGTTCTTC. Its protein product is CASSSRAGSYNEQFF.

V is TRBV10-3 and J is TRBJ1-1; D is ambiguous. CDR3 length: 13 amino acids. Looked up from germline, CDR1 is ENHRY and CDR2 is SYGVKD. Trimming cost V 6 bases and J 1 base, with 9 bases left between them. CDR3 sequence: CAISENSNTEAFF. In DNA, the CDR3 is TGTGCCATCAGCGAAAACTCGAACACTGAAGCTTTCTTT.

The DNA for the CDR3 is TGTGCCAGCAGCCGAGGCGGGCGTAACACTGAAGCTTTCTTT. Amino acids: CASSRGGRNTEAFF. The V call is TRBV7-3, the J call TRBJ1-1; no firm D call. Germline CDR1 and CDR2: SGHTA and FQGTGA. This CDR3 is built from 14 residues. V lost 5 bases to trimming and J lost 2 bases, with 12 bases between them. Supplemented by reference TRBV7-3 and TRBJ1-1, the full variable domain reads GAGVSQTPSNKVTEKGKYVELRCDPISGHTALYWYRQSLGQGPEFLIYFQGTGAADDSGLPNDRFFAVRPEGSVSTLKIQRTERGDSAVYLCASSRGGRNTEAFFGQGTRLTVV.

The genes are TRBV9 and TRBJ2-5; 10 nucleotides match TRBD2. Germline CDR1 is SGDLS and CDR2 is YYNGEE. With V trimmed by 1 base and J by 5 bases, 11 bases remained unmatched. The CDR3 has 17 residues. CDR3 in DNA: TGTGCCAGCAGCGTACGCAGCGGGGGGGCCGTAGTGGAGACCCAGTACTTC. It is translated as CASSVRSGGAVVETQYF.

The J gene is TRBJ2-1, the V gene TRBV15; 9 nucleotides agree with TRBD2. V lost 10 bases to trimming and J lost 0 bases; unmatched junction nucleotides: 13. CDR1 and CDR2 (germline): LNHNV, YYDKDF (reference sequence). CDR3 length: 17 amino acids. As DNA, the CDR3 is TGTGCCATCTCCGGGACTAGCCGAGGAAGCTCCTACAATGAGCAGTTCTTC. Residues: CAISGTSRGSSYNEQFF.

The chain couples TRBV6-6 to TRBJ2-7; 7 bases are a match to TRBD1. With 6 bases clipped from V and 2 bases from J, the junction kept 4 bases outside the gene matches. CDR3 size: 13 residues. Germline loops: CDR1 MNHNY, CDR2 SVGAGI (reference sequence). CDR3 sequence (DNA): TGTGCCAGCAGGACGACAGGGACCTACGAGCAGTACTTC. Translated: CASRTTGTYEQYF.

Details on this clone: Mismatch with germline at one junction end may stem from a read error. The chain is built from TRBV11-2 and TRBJ2-5, with a possible D match to TRBD2 (5 bases). The CDR3 consists of 14 residues. In germline, CDR1 is SGHAT, CDR2 FQNNGV. In DNA, the CDR3 is TGTGCCAGCAGCTCCCTAACGGGGAAAGAGGCCCAGTACTTC. It is translated as CASSSLTGKEAQYF.

J is TRBJ1-6 and V is TRBV30, with D maybe TRBD1 (6 bases). CDR1 is GTSNPN, CDR2 SVGIG, per germline (reference sequence). V lost 8 bases and J lost 7, with 12 bases in between. This CDR3 is built from 12 residues. CDR3 nucleotides: TGTGCCGGGGGGGCGGGGAATTCACCCCTCCACTTT. Translation: CAGGAGNSPLHF.

The CDR3 protein is CSVTESSYEQYF. CDR3 nucleotide sequence: TGCAGCGTGACAGAAAGCTCCTACGAGCAGTACTTC. This sequence joins TRBV29-1 and TRBJ2-7, with D possibly TRBD1 on 5 matching bases. The ends were cut back, 6 bases at V and 0 bases at J, with 9 bases in the middle. The CDR3 has 12 amino acids. The germline V gene has CDR1 SQVTM and CDR2 ANQGSEA.

This chain uses TRBV5-1 with TRBJ2-2; no clear D. Germline V gives CDR1 SGHRS, CDR2 YFSETQ. Trimming removed 3 bases at V and 0 bases at J, with 9 bases between. The CDR3 is 15 amino acids. For the CDR3, the DNA is TGCGCCAGCAGCTACGACGGAGCGAACACCGGGGAGCTGTTTTTT. Translating it yields CASSYDGANTGELFF.

This chain links TRBV5-1 with TRBJ2-3; maybe TRBD2 (7 bases). The CDR3 covers 16 residues. Trimming pared 0 bases from V and 0 bases from J, leaving 11 bases between. Germline CDR1 reads SGHRS; CDR2 reads YFSETQ. Written as DNA, the CDR3 is TGCGCCAGCAGCTTGGTGGGGGGGGCTAGCACAGATACGCAGTATTTT. Amino acids: CASSLVGGASTDTQYF.

In nucleotides, the CDR3 is TGTGCCATCAGTGGCGGGGTCCTAGGGGGCACATACAATGAGCAGTTCTTC. This codes for CAISGGVLGGTYNEQFF. V gene TRBV10-3 combines with J gene TRBJ2-1; a weak D match, TRBD1 (7 bases). This CDR3 is 17 amino acids long. V dropped 4 bases and J dropped 4 bases, with 20 bases sitting between them. CDR1 ENHRY and CDR2 SYGVKD come from the germline V gene.

The chain links TRBV6-5 to TRBJ2-1, with 10 bases fitting TRBD2. The V and J ends lost 6 bases and 7 bases, in that order; junction bases with no gene match: 9. Germline V lookup: CDR1 MNHEY, CDR2 SVGAGI. The CDR3 loop spans 15 amino acids. The CDR3 DNA follows: TGTGCCAGCAGCCTTCTAGCGGGAGTTGAAAATGAGCAGTTCTTC. Its protein is CASSLLAGVENEQFF.

The V gene is TRBV12-5, the J gene TRBJ1-5, with unresolved D. There are 11 residues in the CDR3. V dropped 7 bases and J dropped 3 bases, with 4 bases sitting between them. CDR1 is LGHNT and CDR2 is FRNRAP in the germline V gene. The CDR3 bases are TGTGCTAGTGCCATCAATCAGCCCCAGCATTTT. Translation gives CASAINQPQHF.